These T cell receptor beta chains were read from a single sample in a study of cytomegalovirus exposure and HLA in healthy donors. Here immunoSEQ multiplex PCR was the method, and the copy in TCRdb shows in-frame clones only, minus some. This sample has some 180,000 clones, with around three quarters found just once. Specimen: PBMCs. The receptors shown here come from a woman aged 25 to 39 in good health and CMV-seropositive. Each CDR3 is given with its conserved first and last residue. D genes are given only for firm matches. A clone size is listed for some rows: how often the clone was seen (once, few, many), or a class if it is expanded.

size	V	D	J	DNA	CDR3
few	TRBV7-2	.	TRBJ2-1	TGTGCCAGCAGCTTACATAGCTCCTACAATGAGCAGTTCTTC	CASSLHSSYNEQFF
.	TRBV5-6	.	TRBJ2-7	TGTGCCAGCAGCTTGGCCGCCTACGAGCAGTACTTC	CASSLAAYEQYF
.	TRBV5-1	.	TRBJ2-3	TGCGCCAGCAGCGTCGGGTTCTCAAGCACAGATACGCAGTATTTT	CASSVGFSSTDTQYF
.	TRBV2	TRBD2	TRBJ2-3	TGTGCCAGGATCTGGACTAGCGGAACAGATACGCAGTATTTT	CARIWTSGTDTQYF
.	TRBV11-3	.	TRBJ1-2	TGTGCCAGCAGCCCCGGACACGAAAAAGGCTACACCTTC	CASSPGHEKGYTF
.	TRBV30	.	TRBJ1-5	TGTGCCTGGAGTGTATCGTATCTTCAGCCCCAGCATTTT	CAWSVSYLQPQHF
.	TRBV5-6	.	TRBJ2-3	TGTGCCAGCAGCTTGTCGGCTACAGGGGATACGCAGTATTTT	CASSLSATGDTQYF
.	TRBV7-7	.	TRBJ2-1	TGTGCCAGCAGCTTAAGAGGCGGCGGCTACAATGAGCAGTTCTTC	CASSLRGGGYNEQFF
.	TRBV4-3	.	TRBJ2-2	TGCGCCAGCAGCCAAAATCCATACTCCGACGGGGAGCTGTTTTTT	CASSQNPYSDGELFF
.	TRBV2	TRBD1	TRBJ1-1	TGTGCCAGTAGGCAAGGTGGGACAGCGAACACTGAAGCTTTCTTT	CASRQGGTANTEAFF
once	TRBV4-3	.	TRBJ1-3	TGCGCCAGCAGCCAAGGACGAGGAGCCTCTGGAAACACCATATATTTT	CASSQGRGASGNTIYF
.	TRBV21-1	.	TRBJ2-1	TGTGCCAGCAGTCGACCGGGGGAAAGCTCCTACAATGAGCAGTTCTTC	CASSRPGESSYNEQFF
.	TRBV4-1	TRBD2	TRBJ2-1	TGCGCCAGCAGCCAAATTCCCGGGACTAGCGGGGGGCCCACTGAGCAGTTCTTC	CASSQIPGTSGGPTEQFF
few	TRBV7-6	TRBD1	TRBJ2-2	TGTGCCAGCAGTATAGGACAGGGGGCCCCCGGGGAGCTGTTTTTT	CASSIGQGAPGELFF
few	TRBV4-1	TRBD2	TRBJ2-5	TGCGCCAGCAGCCAAGATCCCTCGGGAGGGGCCCAAGAGACCCAGTACTTC	CASSQDPSGGAQETQYF
.	TRBV10-3	TRBD1	TRBJ1-2	TGTGCCATCAGTTTGCCGGGACAGCTCACCTTC	CAISLPGQLTF
.	TRBV7-2	TRBD2	TRBJ2-1	TGTGCCAGCAGCTCAGGGACTAGCGCCTATGAGCAGTTCTTC	CASSSGTSAYEQFF
.	TRBV13	TRBD2	TRBJ2-7	TGTGCCAGCAGCTCCCTGGGACTAGCGGGGGGCGGATTAAGCTCCTACGAGCAGTACTTC	CASSSLGLAGGGLSSYEQYF
.	TRBV7-8	.	TRBJ2-7	TGTGCCAGCAGCTCGTTTAACTCCTACGAGCAGTACTTC	CASSSFNSYEQYF
.	TRBV4-2	TRBD1	TRBJ1-2	TGTGCCAGCAGCCAAGGTAACCGGAGGGGGCCCTATGGCTACACCTTC	CASSQGNRRGPYGYTF
few	TRBV6-5	.	TRBJ1-2	TGTGCCAGCAGTCCTCCAGGTGGGGGCTACACCTTC	CASSPPGGGYTF
.	TRBV18	TRBD1	TRBJ1-4	TGTGCCAGCTCACCCCGGGACAGGGGATTTAAAGGGGAAAAACTGTTTTTT	CASSPRDRGFKGEKLFF
.	TRBV5-1	TRBD1	TRBJ1-6	TGCGCCAGCAGCCCGGAGACAGGGGATTCACCCCTCCACTTT	CASSPETGDSPLHF
few	TRBV5-6	.	TRBJ1-2	TGTGCCAGCAGCTCACAGGCCGTCGGAGGGTATGGCTACACCTTC	CASSSQAVGGYGYTF
.	TRBV7-2	.	TRBJ1-6	TGTGCCAGCAGCTTGGACACCTCGCCTTATAATTCACCCCTCCACTTT	CASSLDTSPYNSPLHF
few	TRBV5-4	TRBD2	TRBJ2-3	TGTGCCAGCAGCCCGACCTTGACTAGCGGGGAGCGGTCGCAGTATTTT	CASSPTLTSGERSQYF
.	TRBV15	TRBD2	TRBJ2-5	TGTGCCACCAGCAGCCTGGCTAGCGGGGGGGGAGAGACCCAGTACTTC	CATSSLASGGGETQYF
.	TRBV7-9	TRBD1	TRBJ1-4	TGTGCCAGCAGCGTTTTCTATGGGACAGGCAATGAAAAACTGTTTTTT	CASSVFYGTGNEKLFF
.	TRBV14	TRBD2	TRBJ2-1	TGTGCCAGCAGCCCCGGGACTACCAATGAGCAGTTCTTC	CASSPGTTNEQFF
.	TRBV25-1	TRBD1	TRBJ1-2	TGTGCCAGCAGACAAGCCGGGACAGACTTCTACACCTTC	CASRQAGTDFYTF
.	TRBV7-8	TRBD1	TRBJ2-2	TGTGCCAGCAGCTTTCCGGGACAGGGCGACACCGGGGAGCTGTTTTTT	CASSFPGQGDTGELFF
.	TRBV5-4	.	TRBJ2-1	TGTGCCAGCAGTCTAACTACCTACAATGAGCAGTTCTTC	CASSLTTYNEQFF
.	TRBV7-6	TRBD2	TRBJ2-2	TGTGCCAGCAGCCTATCTAGCGGGAGCGACACCGGGGAGCTGTTTTTT	CASSLSSGSDTGELFF
.	TRBV29-1	.	TRBJ2-5	TGCAGCGTCACTCTAAGAGAGACCCAGTACTTC	CSVTLRETQYF